This T cell receptor (beta chain) came from a study of shared clonotypes between healthy human individuals. Germline values: CDR1 SGHRS, CDR2 YFSETQ. J was trimmed by 7 bases and V by 3 bases; bases with no gene match: 9. This CDR3 contains 15 residues. Study-wide results and limits: Sampling used blood alone; tissue repertoires probably differ. Naive CD4 clonotypes overlapped across a handful of donors at around 5%.

With regard to this clone: Its cognate antigen is unknown.

The repertoire was sequenced with immunoSEQ multiplex PCR; TCRdb's copy has only in-frame clones and lacks some. The sample holds under 1,900,000 clones, about 98.5% seen once. The V and J genes are TRBV5-1 and TRBJ2-2; the match to TRBD2 covers 7 bases. The sequence derives from a man aged 30-40 years in good health. Source material: naive CD4+ T cells sorted from blood. Subset meaning: CD45RA+ positively selected. The CDR3 loop is CASSSSLTSSGELFF. CDR3 nucleotide sequence: TGCGCCAGCAGCTCTTCGCTGACTAGCAGCGGGGAGCTGTTTTTT.